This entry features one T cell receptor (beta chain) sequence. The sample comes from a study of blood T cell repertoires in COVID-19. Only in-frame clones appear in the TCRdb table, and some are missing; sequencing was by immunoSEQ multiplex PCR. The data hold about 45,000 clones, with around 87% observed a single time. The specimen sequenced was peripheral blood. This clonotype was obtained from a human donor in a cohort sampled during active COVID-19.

As DNA, the CDR3 is TGTGCCAGCAGCTTAGTTTTCGGGAGCCACAATGAGCAGTTCTTC. This gives the protein CASSLVFGSHNEQFF. V usage is TRBV7-9 and J usage is TRBJ2-1, with a possible D match to TRBD2 (6 bases). V lost 1 base and J 5 bases, leaving 12 bases between the germline ends. CDR3 length: 15 amino acids. Germline V gives CDR1 SEHNR, CDR2 FQNEAQ (reference sequence).